Described below is a single T cell receptor beta chain sequence and its context. Assay used: immunoSEQ multiplex PCR; TCRdb lists only in-frame clones, some missing. This table has around 300,000 clones, around four fifths appearing once. This sample is part of a study of blood T cell repertoires in COVID-19. Study in general: The samples span acute and convalescent COVID-19 from the United States, Italy and Spain.

With V trimmed by 0 bases and J by 3 bases, 11 bases remained unmatched. CDR3 length: 17 amino acids. Germline CDR1 MNHEY, CDR2 SVGEGT. The receptor was isolated from a woman aged 45-65 years with active or convalescent COVID-19. The V call is TRBV6-2 or TRBV6-3, the J call TRBJ2-7, with TRBD1 identical over 7 bases. The sample consisted of peripheral blood. Here the CDR3 reads CASSYSVRTGQFYEQYF. Here the CDR3 DNA reads TGTGCCAGCAGTTACTCTGTGAGGACAGGCCAATTCTACGAGCAGTACTTC.